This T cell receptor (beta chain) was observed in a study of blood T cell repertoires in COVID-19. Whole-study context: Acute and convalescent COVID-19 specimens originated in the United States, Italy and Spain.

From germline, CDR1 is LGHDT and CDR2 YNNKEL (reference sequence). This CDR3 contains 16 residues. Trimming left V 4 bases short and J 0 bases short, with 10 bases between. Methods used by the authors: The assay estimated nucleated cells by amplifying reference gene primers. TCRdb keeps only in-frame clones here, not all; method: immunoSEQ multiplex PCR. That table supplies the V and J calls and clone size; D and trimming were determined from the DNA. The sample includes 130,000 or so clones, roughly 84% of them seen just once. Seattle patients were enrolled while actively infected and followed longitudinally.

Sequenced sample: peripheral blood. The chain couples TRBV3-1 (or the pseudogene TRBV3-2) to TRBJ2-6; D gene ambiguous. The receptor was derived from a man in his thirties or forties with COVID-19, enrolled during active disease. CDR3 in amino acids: CASSPVSPSGANVLTF. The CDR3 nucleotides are TGTGCCAGCAGCCCGGTATCACCCTCTGGGGCCAACGTCCTGACTTTC.